This is a list of T cell receptor beta chains from one sample in a study of T cells in Graves' hyperthyroidism and ophthalmopathy. One entry per CDR3 protein results from TCRdb running MiXCR on the multiplex PCR reads. The sample has about 520,000 distinct CDR3 sequences, about 20% seen once. Sample: blood. Source of these receptors: a man younger than 35 with Graves' hyperthyroidism. The conserved cysteine and the conserved F or W are not part of the CDR3 here.

V	J	CDR3
TRBV6-1	TRBJ1-5	ASSDGKRAQH
TRBV29-1	TRBJ1-1	SVERRPGRHTEAF
TRBV5-1	TRBJ2-2	ASSKEGQAFNTGELF
TRBV5-6	TRBJ2-2	ASSLSGALGTGELF
TRBV7-6	TRBJ1-1	ASSAGTEMNTEAF
TRBV28	TRBJ1-6	ASSNRPKNSPLH
TRBV24-1	TRBJ2-2	ATSDLSHTGELF
TRBV12-3/TRBV12-4	TRBJ2-2	ASSFSQTGELF
TRBV11-2	TRBJ1-2	ASSLVVGRGYT
TRBV20-1	TRBJ1-5	SARQGGLPQH